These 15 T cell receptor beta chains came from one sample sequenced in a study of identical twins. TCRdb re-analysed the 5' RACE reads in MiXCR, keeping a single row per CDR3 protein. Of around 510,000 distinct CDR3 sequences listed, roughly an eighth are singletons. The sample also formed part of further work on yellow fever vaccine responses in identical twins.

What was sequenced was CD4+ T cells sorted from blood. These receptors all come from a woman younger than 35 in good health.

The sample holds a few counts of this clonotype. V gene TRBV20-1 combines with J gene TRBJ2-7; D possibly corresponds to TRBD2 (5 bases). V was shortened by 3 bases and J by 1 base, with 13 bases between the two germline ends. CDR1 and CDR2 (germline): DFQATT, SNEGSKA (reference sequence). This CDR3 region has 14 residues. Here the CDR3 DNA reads TGCAGTGCTAGTAAAATAGCGTTATCCTACGAGCAGTACTTC. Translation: CSASKIALSYEQYF.

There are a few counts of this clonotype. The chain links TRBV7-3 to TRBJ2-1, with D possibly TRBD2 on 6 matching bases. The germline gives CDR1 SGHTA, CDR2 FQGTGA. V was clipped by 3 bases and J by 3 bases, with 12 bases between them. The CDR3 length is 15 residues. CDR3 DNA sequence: TGTGCCAGCAGCTTCGGGGCCGGGAGCTACAATGAGCAGTTCTTC. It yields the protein CASSFGAGSYNEQFF.

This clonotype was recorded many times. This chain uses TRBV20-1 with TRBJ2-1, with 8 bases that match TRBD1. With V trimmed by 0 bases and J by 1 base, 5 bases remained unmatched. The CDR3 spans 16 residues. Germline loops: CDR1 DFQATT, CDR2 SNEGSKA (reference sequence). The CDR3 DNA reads TGCAGTGCTAGAGATCGGACAGGGAGGTCCTACAATGAGCAGTTCTTC. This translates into CSARDRTGRSYNEQFF.

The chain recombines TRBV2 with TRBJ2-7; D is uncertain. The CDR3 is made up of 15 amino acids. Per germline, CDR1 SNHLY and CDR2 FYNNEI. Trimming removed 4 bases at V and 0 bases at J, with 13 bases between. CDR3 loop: CASSGRASSSYEQYF. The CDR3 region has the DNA TGTGCCAGCAGTGGCCGAGCCTCCAGCTCCTACGAGCAGTACTTC.

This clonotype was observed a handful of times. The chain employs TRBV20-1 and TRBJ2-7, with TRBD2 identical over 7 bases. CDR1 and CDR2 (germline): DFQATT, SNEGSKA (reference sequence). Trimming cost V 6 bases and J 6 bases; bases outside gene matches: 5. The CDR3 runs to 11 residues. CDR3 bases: TGCAGTGCGGCTAGGGAGGGCGAGCAGTACTTC. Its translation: CSAAREGEQYF.

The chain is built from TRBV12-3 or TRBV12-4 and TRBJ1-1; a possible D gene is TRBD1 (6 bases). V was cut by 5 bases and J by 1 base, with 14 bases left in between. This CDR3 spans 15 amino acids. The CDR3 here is CASSMTGTRNTEAFF. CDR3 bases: TGTGCCAGCAGTATGACCGGGACAAGGAACACTGAAGCTTTCTTT.

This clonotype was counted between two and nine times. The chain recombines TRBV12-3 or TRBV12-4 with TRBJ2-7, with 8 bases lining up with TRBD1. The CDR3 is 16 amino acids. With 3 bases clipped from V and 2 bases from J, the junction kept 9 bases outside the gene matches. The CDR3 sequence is CASSLDRTGFPYEQYF. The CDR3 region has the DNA TGTGCCAGCAGTTTGGATCGGACAGGGTTCCCCTACGAGCAGTACTTC.

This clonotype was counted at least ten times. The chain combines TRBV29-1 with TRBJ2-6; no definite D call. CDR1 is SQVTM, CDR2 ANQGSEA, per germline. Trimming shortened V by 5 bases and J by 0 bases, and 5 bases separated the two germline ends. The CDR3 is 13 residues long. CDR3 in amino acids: CSVTVSGANVLTF. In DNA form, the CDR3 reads TGCAGCGTTACAGTCTCTGGGGCCAACGTCCTGACTTTC.

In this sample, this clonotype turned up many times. CDR3 amino acids: CASSFAAGGPSEQFF. CDR3 nucleotides: TGTGCCAGCAGTTTTGCGGCGGGAGGGCCAAGTGAGCAGTTCTTC. The chain employs TRBV12-3 or TRBV12-4 and TRBJ2-1, with 9 bases matching TRBD2. V lost 3 bases and J lost 9; bases outside the gene matches: 9. This CDR3 has 15 residues.

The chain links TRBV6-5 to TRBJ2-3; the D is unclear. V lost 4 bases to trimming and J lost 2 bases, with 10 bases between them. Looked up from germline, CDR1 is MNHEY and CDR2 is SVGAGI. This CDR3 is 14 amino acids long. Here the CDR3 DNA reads TGTGCCAGCAGTTGGACCGATTACACAGATACGCAGTATTTT. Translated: CASSWTDYTDTQYF.

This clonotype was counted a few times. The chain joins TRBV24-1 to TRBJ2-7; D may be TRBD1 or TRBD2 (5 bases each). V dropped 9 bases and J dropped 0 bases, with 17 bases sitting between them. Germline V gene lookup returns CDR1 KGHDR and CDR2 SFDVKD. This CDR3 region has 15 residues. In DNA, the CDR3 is TGTGCCACCGCAACGACGAGGGGCAGCTCCTACGAGCAGTACTTC. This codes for CATATTRGSSYEQYF.

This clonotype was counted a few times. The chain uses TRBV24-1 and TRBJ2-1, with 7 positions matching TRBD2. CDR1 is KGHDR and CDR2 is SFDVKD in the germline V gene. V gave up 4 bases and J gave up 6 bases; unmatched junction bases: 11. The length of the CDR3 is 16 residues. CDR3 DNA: TGTGCCACCAGTGACCCTCAGCGGGGCCAAGTCAATGAGCAGTTCTTC. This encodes CATSDPQRGQVNEQFF.

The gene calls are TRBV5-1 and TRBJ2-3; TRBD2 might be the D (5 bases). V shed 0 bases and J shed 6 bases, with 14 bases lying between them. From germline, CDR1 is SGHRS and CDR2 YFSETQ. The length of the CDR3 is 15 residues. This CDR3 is CASSLEGRPPDTQYF. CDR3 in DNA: TGCGCCAGCAGCTTGGAAGGGAGACCCCCGGATACGCAGTATTTT. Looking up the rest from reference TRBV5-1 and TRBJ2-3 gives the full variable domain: KAGVTQTPRYLIKTRGQQVTLSCSPISGHRSVSWYQQTPGQGLQFLFEYFSETQRNKGNFPGRFSGRQFSNSRSEMNVSTLELGDSALYLCASSLEGRPPDTQYFGPGTRLTVL.

CDR3 region: CAISALQENTEAFF. The DNA for the CDR3 is TGTGCCATCAGCGCATTACAGGAGAACACTGAAGCTTTCTTT. The chain employs TRBV10-3 and TRBJ1-1, with a weak D call TRBD1 (5 bases). CDR3 length: 14 amino acids. V dropped 6 bases and J dropped 1 base, with 12 bases sitting between them. Germline V lookup: CDR1 ENHRY, CDR2 SYGVKD.

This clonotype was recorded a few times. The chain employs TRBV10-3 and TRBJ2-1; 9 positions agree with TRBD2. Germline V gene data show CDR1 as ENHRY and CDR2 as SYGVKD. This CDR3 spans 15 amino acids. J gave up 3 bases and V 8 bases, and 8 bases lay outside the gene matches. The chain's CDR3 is CAIGIIAGVYNEQFF. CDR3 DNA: TGTGCCATCGGGATCATAGCGGGGGTCTACAATGAGCAGTTCTTC.